A single sample gave rise to the 9 T cell receptor beta chains below, sequenced in a study of OX40 agonist ivuxolimab in advanced cancers. The protocol was immunoSEQ multiplex PCR, while the TCRdb copy is restricted to in-frame clones and leaves out a portion. The sample consists of tens of thousands of clones, roughly 90% of them appearing once. Specimen: CD4+ or CD8+ T cells sorted from blood, collected in a trial of the OX40 agonist ivuxolimab. The receptor source for this set is an adult with an advanced solid tumor such as melanoma, head and neck, liver or kidney cancer.

With regard to this clone: The sample has other DNA sequences that encode this CDR3 too. The V call is TRBV27, the J call TRBJ2-7; no clear D gene. This CDR3 is built from 13 residues. From germline, CDR1 is MNHEY and CDR2 SMNVEV (reference sequence). V lost 2 bases, J lost 2 bases, and 7 bases lay in between. CDR3 sequence (DNA): TGTGCCAGCAGTTTAGGGCCCCCCTACGAGCAGTACTTC. As protein: CASSLGPPYEQYF.

The chain joins TRBV6-5 to TRBJ1-2; 7 bases line up with TRBD1. The CDR3 extends over 13 amino acids. Trimming took 0 bases from V and 8 from J; bases not matched to a gene: 3. The V gene's germline CDR1 is MNHEY and CDR2 SVGAGI. CDR3 region: CASSYSQGIGYTF. The CDR3, as DNA: TGTGCCAGCAGTTACTCACAGGGGATCGGCTACACCTTC.

V is TRBV6-1 and J is TRBJ2-7; no clear D gene. V dropped 3 bases and J dropped 7 bases, with 7 bases sitting between them. Germline V gene lookup returns CDR1 MNHNS and CDR2 SASEGT. The CDR3 consists of 11 residues. CDR3 amino acids: CASSDDSEQYF. The CDR3, as DNA: TGTGCCAGCAGTGACGACTCGGAGCAGTACTTC.

V gene TRBV29-1 combines with J gene TRBJ2-1; a weak D match, TRBD2 (7 bases). V dropped 6 bases and J dropped 0 bases, with 12 bases sitting between them. The CDR3 is 14 residues long. Germline CDR1 SQVTM, CDR2 ANQGSEA. The CDR3 loop reads CSVGGGFSYNEQFF. CDR3 DNA: TGCAGCGTAGGCGGGGGCTTCTCCTACAATGAGCAGTTCTTC.

The genes are TRBV30 and TRBJ1-1; D unresolved. CDR1 is GTSNPN, CDR2 SVGIG, per germline (reference sequence). The CDR3 spans 13 residues. V lost 2 bases, J lost 8 bases, and 15 bases lay in between. DNA for the CDR3: TGTGCCTGGAGTTTCACCGGGTCTCAGGAAGCTTTCTTT. Translation gives CAWSFTGSQEAFF.

This chain joins TRBV19 and TRBJ2-7; the match to TRBD2 covers 8 bases. V lost 6 bases and J lost 3; bases outside the gene matches: 7. The V gene's germline CDR1 is LNHDA and CDR2 SQIVND (reference sequence). The CDR3 covers 14 residues. DNA of the CDR3: TGTGCCAGTAGCGCGCGGGGGGAAGACTACGAGCAGTACTTC. Translated: CASSARGEDYEQYF.

The V and J genes are TRBV9 and TRBJ2-5; 7 positions agree with TRBD1. The CDR3 covers 16 residues. Per the germline V gene, CDR1 is SGDLS and CDR2 is YYNGEE. Trimming cost V 4 bases and J 2 bases; bases outside gene matches: 11. The CDR3 loop reads CASSPRTGPDQETQYF. The CDR3 DNA is TGTGCCAGCAGCCCGAGGACAGGTCCAGATCAAGAGACCCAGTACTTC.

This rearrangement joins TRBV6-6 to TRBJ1-2, with no clear D. Deletions cut 2 bases from V and 4 bases from J, with 11 bases between. The length of the CDR3 is 14 residues. CDR1 and CDR2 (germline): MNHNY, SVGAGI (reference sequence). The chain's CDR3 is CASSYLVSFYGYTF. CDR3 DNA: TGTGCCAGCAGTTACCTAGTCAGTTTCTATGGCTACACCTTC.

This chain links TRBV7-9 with TRBJ2-7; a weak D match, TRBD1 (5 bases). Trimming took 4 bases from V and 2 from J, leaving 12 bases between them. Germline V gene data show CDR1 as SEHNR and CDR2 as FQNEAQ (reference sequence). The CDR3 runs 14 residues. In DNA form, the CDR3 reads TGTGCCAGCAGCTATACAGGAGACACCTACGAGCAGTACTTC. Translation: CASSYTGDTYEQYF.